The 15 T cell receptor beta chains in this list originate from one sample, sequenced in a study of blood T cell repertoires in COVID-19. TCRdb keeps only in-frame clones here, not all; method: immunoSEQ multiplex PCR. Altogether about 190,000 clones are present, roughly 80% being singletons, with the ten largest covering around 12%. Sequenced material: peripheral blood. Every receptor here comes from a woman aged 45 to 65 with acute or convalescent COVID-19.

CDR3 in DNA: TGTGCCAGCAGTTTGCGAGGGTCAGGTAGATCAGATACGCAGTATTTT. It is translated as CASSLRGSGRSDTQYF. The J gene is TRBJ2-3, the V gene TRBV28; D possibly corresponds to TRBD2 (5 bases). Germline CDR1 reads MDHEN; CDR2 reads SYDVKM. The CDR3 runs 16 residues. V shed 3 bases and J shed 4 bases, with 17 bases lying between them.

The DNA for the CDR3 is TGCAGCGCCCCGGAGGACTATGGCTACACCTTC. It specifies CSAPEDYGYTF. V usage is TRBV20-1 and J usage is TRBJ1-2; D unresolved. Per the germline V gene, CDR1 is DFQATT and CDR2 is SNEGSKA (reference sequence). The CDR3 length is 11 residues.

V gene TRBV9 combines with J gene TRBJ2-5, with 10 bases aligning to TRBD2. This CDR3 region has 17 residues. CDR1 and CDR2 from the germline V gene are SGDLS and YYNGEE. V lost 0 bases to trimming and J lost 5 bases; unmatched junction nucleotides: 10. CDR3 sequence reads: CASSVGLAGAAGETQYF. The CDR3 DNA follows: TGTGCCAGCAGCGTAGGTCTAGCGGGAGCGGCGGGGGAGACCCAGTACTTC.

The chain recombines TRBV19 with TRBJ1-2; no definite D call. This CDR3 has 15 amino acids. CDR1 is LNHDA, CDR2 SQIVND, per germline (reference sequence). The V gene lost 4 bases and the J gene lost 5 bases, with 17 bases spanning the gap. CDR3 in amino acids: CASSKPPRELYGYTF. CDR3 bases: TGTGCCAGTAGTAAGCCCCCACGGGAACTATATGGCTACACCTTC.

The chain uses TRBV10-1 and TRBJ1-1, with a possible D match to TRBD1 (6 bases). Germline values: CDR1 WNHNN, CDR2 SYGVQD (reference sequence). CDR3 length: 13 residues. Trimming stripped 6 bases from V and 4 bases from J, with 12 bases between. The CDR3 loop reads CASRRQVGTEAFF. The CDR3 nucleotides are TGCGCCAGCAGGAGACAGGTGGGCACTGAAGCTTTCTTT.

V gene TRBV16 combines with J gene TRBJ2-3, with D unclear. Trimming shortened V by 0 bases and J by 3 bases, and 4 bases separated the two germline ends. The CDR3 spans 13 residues. CDR1 and CDR2 from the germline V gene are KGHSY and FQNENV. CDR3 bases: TGTGCCAGCAGCCAATCCCGGACAGATACGCAGTATTTT. The encoded protein is CASSQSRTDTQYF.

The chain is built from TRBV3-1 (or the pseudogene TRBV3-2) and TRBJ2-4; 8 bases match TRBD1. The V gene end was trimmed by 2 bases and the J gene end by 3 bases; junction bases not matched to a gene: 3. This CDR3 is 15 amino acids long. Germline V gene lookup returns CDR1 LGHDT and CDR2 YNNKEL (reference sequence). CDR3: CASSQQGAGKNIQYF. CDR3 in DNA: TGTGCCAGCAGCCAACAGGGGGCAGGCAAAAACATTCAGTACTTC.

V usage is TRBV4-1 and J usage is TRBJ2-5; D may be TRBD2 (7 bases). The CDR3 covers 15 residues. Germline loops: CDR1 MGHRA, CDR2 YSYEKL. V lost 7 bases and J lost 4, with 19 bases in between. The CDR3 nucleotides are TGCGCCAGCACCCCCCAGCAGGGGAGGGGAGAGACCCAGTACTTC. It encodes CASTPQQGRGETQYF.

This chain links TRBV7-2 with TRBJ2-7; 10 nucleotides align to TRBD1. Trimming took 6 bases from V and 1 from J; bases not matched to a gene: 3. CDR1 and CDR2 (germline): SGHTA, FQGNSA. CDR3 length: 14 amino acids. The CDR3 reads CASSRDRGSYEQYF. As DNA, the CDR3 is TGTGCCAGCAGTCGGGACAGGGGATCCTACGAGCAGTACTTC.

The genes are TRBV7-6 and TRBJ2-6; D remains unclear. Per the germline V gene, CDR1 is SGHVS and CDR2 is FNYEAQ. The V and J ends lost 5 bases and 3 bases respectively, with 5 bases between them. The CDR3 length is 13 residues. The CDR3 protein is CASSPVGANVLTF. CDR3 in DNA: TGTGCCAGCAGCCCAGTTGGGGCCAACGTCCTGACTTTC.

This sequence joins TRBV19 and TRBJ2-4; TRBD1 might be the D (5 bases). Trimming left V 9 bases short and J 8 bases short, with 8 bases between. Per germline, CDR1 LNHDA and CDR2 SQIVND (reference sequence). The CDR3 contains 10 residues. CDR3 sequence (DNA): TGTGCCAGCGAAGGGGACATTCAGTACTTC. Protein product: CASEGDIQYF.

J is TRBJ2-3 and V is TRBV28; 8 bases line up with TRBD1. The CDR3 is 16 residues long. Germline CDR1 is MDHEN and CDR2 is SYDVKM. V lost 3 bases and J lost 7; bases outside the gene matches: 12. CDR3 DNA sequence: TGTGCCAGCAGTTTGGGGTTGGGCAGGGGGCTAAATACGCAGTATTTT. Its translation is CASSLGLGRGLNTQYF.

The CDR3 DNA sequence: TGTGCCAGCAGCTTAAGCCGGACAGGCGGTAATGAAAAACTGTTTTTT. Protein product: CASSLSRTGGNEKLFF. The gene calls are TRBV7-2 and TRBJ1-4; TRBD1 matches at 7 bases. The trim removed 2 bases at V and 4 bases at J, leaving 7 bases unmatched. CDR1 and CDR2 (germline): SGHTA, FQGNSA. The CDR3 loop spans 16 amino acids.

Turning to this clone: The junction differs from germline at one of its ends, possibly a read error. Other DNA sequences in this sample translate to the same CDR3. The chain carries TRBV19 and TRBJ1-2; D call uncertain. The CDR3 is made up of 13 amino acids. In germline, CDR1 is LNHDA, CDR2 SQIVND (reference sequence). As DNA, the CDR3 is TGTGCCAGCAGTAGGACGGGAAACTATGGCTACACCTTC. It specifies CASSRTGNYGYTF. Together with reference TRBV19 and TRBJ1-2, the CDR3 gives the full variable domain: DGGITQSPKYLFRKEGQNVTLSCEQNLNHDAMYWYRQDPGQGLRLIYYSQIVNDFQKGDIAEGYSVSREKKESFPLTVTSAQKNPTAFYLCASSRTGNYGYTFGSGTRLTVV.

V gene TRBV4-2 combines with J gene TRBJ1-1; no clear D gene. Trimming removed 1 base from V and 0 bases from J, with 9 bases in between. Germline V CDR1 and CDR2: LGHNA, YNFKEQ. This CDR3 is built from 15 residues. CDR3 protein: CASSQVNIMNTEAFF. In nucleotides, the CDR3 is TGTGCCAGCAGCCAAGTAAACATCATGAACACTGAAGCTTTCTTT.